A single sample is the source of the 27 T cell receptor beta chains below, sequenced in a study of blood T cell repertoires in COVID-19 (dated by TCRdb to about 2020). The method was the immunoSEQ multiplex PCR assay. In TCRdb, the immuneACCESS table is reduced to in-frame sequences with V and J assigned. These tables do not hold every clone; where another copy was compared, an unresolved V gene accounts for under half, and the others remain unexplained. The sample data list just under 100,000 clones, and roughly 86% of these were observed just once. Clones ranked in the top ten supply roughly 13% of the sample. The material sequenced was peripheral blood. The receptors were sampled from a woman in her sixties in a cohort sampled during active or convalescent COVID-19.

This chain links TRBV13 with TRBJ1-6; D might be TRBD1 (5 bases). The CDR3 spans 13 residues. The V end lost 3 bases, the J end lost 17 bases, and 17 bases lay between the germline ends. Germline V gives CDR1 PRHDT, CDR2 FYEKMQ (reference sequence). For the CDR3, the DNA is TGTGCCAGCAGCTTGACCCAAAGGGGAAAAGTCCACTTT. It is translated as CASSLTQRGKVHF.

The chain recombines TRBV7-2 with TRBJ2-3, with TRBD1 matching 7 bases. From germline, CDR1 is SGHTA and CDR2 FQGNSA. The CDR3 is 15 residues long. V lost 2 bases to trimming and J lost 4 bases; unmatched junction nucleotides: 6. The CDR3 protein is CASSLSRQGADTQYF. CDR3 DNA sequence: TGTGCCAGCAGCTTAAGTCGGCAGGGGGCAGATACGCAGTATTTT. Complete variable domain (other parts from reference TRBV7-2 and TRBJ2-3): GAGVSQSPSNKVTEKGKDVELRCDPISGHTALYWYRQSLGQGLEFLIYFQGNSAPDKSGLPSDRFSAERTGGSVSTLTIQRTQQEDSAVYLCASSLSRQGADTQYFGPGTRLTVL.

V is TRBV2 and J is TRBJ1-5, with 9 bases that match TRBD1. Germline assignment: CDR1 SNHLY and CDR2 FYNNEI. This CDR3 has 16 amino acids. V gave up 4 bases and J gave up 7 bases; unmatched junction bases: 11. CDR3 sequence: CASSGIGTGSGQPQHF. The CDR3 region has the DNA TGTGCCAGCAGTGGAATCGGGACAGGGTCAGGACAGCCCCAGCATTTT.

V and J are TRBV7-6 and TRBJ2-1; TRBD1 matches at 7 bases. V shed 1 base, J shed 3 bases, and the junction held 6 bases outside the gene matches. Germline V gene lookup returns CDR1 SGHVS and CDR2 FNYEAQ. The CDR3 has 16 residues. The CDR3 DNA reads TGTGCCAGCAGCTTAGGTTCCGGACAGGTCTACAATGAGCAGTTCTTC. It codes for CASSLGSGQVYNEQFF. Variable domain in full (rest from reference TRBV7-6 and TRBJ2-1): GAGVSQSPRYKVTKRGQDVALRCDPISGHVSLYWYRQALGQGPEFLTYFNYEAQQDKSGLPNDRFSAERPEGSISTLTIQRTEQRDSAMYRCASSLGSGQVYNEQFFGPGTRLTVL.

In this sample, this clone turned up once. The chain links TRBV5-1 to TRBJ2-1; TRBD2 matches 13 bases. In germline, CDR1 is SGHRS, CDR2 YFSETQ. The CDR3 spans 15 residues. V lost 4 bases to trimming and J lost 9 bases; unmatched junction nucleotides: 7. CDR3 sequence: CASSEGTSGVVEQFF. The CDR3, as DNA: TGCGCCAGCAGCGAGGGGACTAGCGGGGTGGTTGAGCAGTTCTTC.

Concerning this clone itself: The junction and the germline gene differ at one end; a read error may be behind it. This chain joins TRBV24-1 and TRBJ2-3, with unresolved D. The CDR3 is 14 residues long. The germline V gene encodes CDR1 KGHDR and CDR2 SFDVKD. CDR3 sequence: CATSDLTATDAQYF. DNA for the CDR3: TGTGCCACCAGTGACCTCACCGCCACAGATGCGCAGTATTTT.

The CDR3 spells CASSSEGWETQYF. The DNA of the CDR3 is TGCGCCAGCAGCAGTGAGGGCTGGGAGACCCAGTACTTC. The chain carries TRBV5-1 and TRBJ2-5; a possible D gene is TRBD2 (5 bases). CDR1 SGHRS and CDR2 YFSETQ come from the germline V gene. Trimming shortened V by 4 bases and J by 5 bases, and 12 bases separated the two germline ends. The CDR3 is made up of 13 amino acids.

The chain links TRBV6-6 to TRBJ1-5; D remains ambiguous. The CDR3 loop spans 15 amino acids. Deletions cut 2 bases from V and 7 bases from J, with 15 bases between. Germline lookup yields CDR1 MNHNY and CDR2 SVGAGI (reference sequence). The CDR3 DNA is TGTGCCAGCAGTTACGGCCAGACTGCAGACCAGCCCCAGCATTTT. This codes for CASSYGQTADQPQHF.

The chain recombines TRBV7-8 with TRBJ2-1; TRBD2 matches 9 bases. Germline CDR1 reads SGHVS; CDR2 reads FQNEAQ. J gave up 6 bases and V 5 bases, and 11 bases lay outside the gene matches. This CDR3 comprises 16 residues. CDR3 in DNA: TGTGCCAGCAGCCTCGCCGGGACTAGCAGTCGCAATGAGCAGTTCTTC. Residues: CASSLAGTSSRNEQFF. Complete variable domain (other parts from reference TRBV7-8 and TRBJ2-1): GAGVSQSPRYKVAKRGQDVALRCDPISGHVSLFWYQQALGQGPEFLTYFQNEAQLDKSGLPSDRFFAERPEGSVSTLKIQRTQQEDSAVYLCASSLAGTSSRNEQFFGPGTRLTVL.

This chain connects TRBV14 to TRBJ1-1; D remains unclear. The CDR3 covers 13 residues. Germline CDR1 SGHDN, CDR2 FVKESK. Trimming pared 4 bases from V and 2 bases from J, leaving 8 bases between. The CDR3 reads CASSLAPNTEAFF. DNA for the CDR3: TGTGCCAGCAGCCTAGCTCCAAACACTGAAGCTTTCTTT.

V usage is TRBV19 and J usage is TRBJ1-6; no firm D call. Between the trimmed V and J ends, which lost 5 bases and 7 bases, there was a span of 15 bases. Germline CDR1 and CDR2: LNHDA and SQIVND (reference sequence). The CDR3 length is 15 residues. The CDR3 DNA sequence: TGTGCCAGTAGTTCCGACTCTATCGGGAATTCACCCCTCCACTTT. It translates to CASSSDSIGNSPLHF.

The gene calls are TRBV10-3 and TRBJ2-7; perhaps TRBD1 as D (6 bases). The germline gives CDR1 ENHRY, CDR2 SYGVKD. V was pared by 10 bases and J by 7 bases, with 14 bases between. The CDR3 consists of 11 residues. The DNA of the CDR3 is TGTGCCACCCGGACAGTCGGGGAGCAGTACTTC. This translates into CATRTVGEQYF.

The chain has TRBV3-1 (or the pseudogene TRBV3-2) and TRBJ2-4; the D gene is possibly TRBD1 (5 bases). The CDR3 runs to 15 residues. CDR1 and CDR2 from the germline V gene are LGHDT and YNNKEL (reference sequence). The V end was cut by 4 bases, the J end by 1 base, with 11 bases between. The CDR3 nucleotides are TGTGCCAGCAGCCCCAAGCCAGGGGCCAAAAACATTCAGTACTTC. This sequence encodes CASSPKPGAKNIQYF.

Only one count was recorded for this clone. The gene calls are TRBV12-5 and TRBJ1-3, with no clear D. CDR1 and CDR2 (germline): LGHNT, FRNRAP. This CDR3 spans 14 amino acids. Trimming shortened V by 1 base and J by 0 bases, and 4 bases separated the two germline ends. The CDR3 nucleotides read TGTGCTAGTGGTTTGGCCTACTCTGGAAACACCATATATTTT. This translates into CASGLAYSGNTIYF.

Written as DNA, the CDR3 is TGTGCCAGCAGTTACTCGTGGACAGGGACTCAGCCCCAGCATTTT. Its protein product is CASSYSWTGTQPQHF. V gene TRBV6-5 combines with J gene TRBJ1-5, with TRBD1 matching 8 bases. Unmatched junction bases numbered 4, after V lost 0 bases and J lost 6 bases. CDR3 size: 15 residues. CDR1 is MNHEY and CDR2 is SVGAGI in the germline V gene.

The chain recombines TRBV7-2 with TRBJ1-2; TRBD1 agrees at 10 bases. The V segment lost 2 bases and the J segment 7 bases; nucleotides outside the gene matches: 7. The germline V gene has CDR1 SGHTA and CDR2 FQGNSA. The CDR3 covers 15 residues. The CDR3 nucleotides read TGTGCCAGCAGCTTACTTGACAGGGGGCAGGGTGGCTACACCTTC. Amino acid sequence: CASSLLDRGQGGYTF.

V usage is TRBV5-1 and J usage is TRBJ1-4; 7 positions match TRBD1. Per the germline V gene, CDR1 is SGHRS and CDR2 is YFSETQ. Trimming removed 0 bases from V and 3 bases from J; junction bases left unmatched: 2. The CDR3 runs 15 residues. The CDR3 DNA reads TGCGCCAGCAGCTTGGCCGGACAGGCTAATGAAAAACTGTTTTTT. It codes for CASSLAGQANEKLFF.

On this clone: At one boundary the junction diverges from the germline segment, which might be a read error. V usage is TRBV4-2 and J usage is TRBJ2-2; TRBD1 is a possible D gene (6 bases). Germline V lookup: CDR1 LGHNA, CDR2 YNFKEQ. This CDR3 is 14 amino acids long. CDR3 protein: CASSQNRGLGALFF. In DNA, the CDR3 is TGTGCCAGCAGCCAAAATAGAGGACTGGGGGCGCTGTTTTTT.

This clone was observed once. The V call is TRBV4-1, the J call TRBJ1-3; tentative D call: TRBD1 (5 bases). V shed 0 bases and J shed 4 bases, with 10 bases lying between them. The germline V gene has CDR1 MGHRA and CDR2 YSYEKL. The CDR3 has 15 amino acids. Here the CDR3 reads CASSQDGQGGNTIYF. CDR3 bases: TGCGCCAGCAGCCAAGATGGGCAGGGAGGAAACACCATATATTTT.

The chain's CDR3 is CASSYSNRNYGYTF. The CDR3 nucleotides are TGTGCCAGCAGTTACTCCAACAGGAACTATGGCTACACCTTC. The genes are TRBV6-5 and TRBJ1-2; the D gene is possibly TRBD1 (5 bases). The CDR3 has 14 residues. Germline V lookup: CDR1 MNHEY, CDR2 SVGAGI. Trimming took 0 bases from V and 2 from J, leaving 7 bases between them.

This sequence joins TRBV3-1 (or the pseudogene TRBV3-2) and TRBJ2-1; 14 positions agree with TRBD2. This CDR3 is 18 amino acids long. The J segment lost 4 bases and the V segment lost 4 bases, leaving 9 bases of the junction unmatched. Germline V CDR1 and CDR2: LGHDT, YNNKEL (reference sequence). The CDR3 nucleotides read TGTGCCAGCAGCCCTAAGCGGACTAGCGGGAGGCTATACAATGAGCAGTTCTTC. Its translation: CASSPKRTSGRLYNEQFF.

The gene calls are TRBV4-2 and TRBJ2-3; a weak D match, TRBD2 (6 bases). The CDR3 consists of 11 residues. Trimming removed 11 bases from V and 5 bases from J, with 11 bases in between. CDR1 LGHNA and CDR2 YNFKEQ come from the germline V gene. The CDR3 loop reads CASEAGDTQYF. In DNA form, the CDR3 reads TGTGCCTCTGAAGCGGGAGATACGCAGTATTTT.

A note on this clone: The sample contains more than one DNA sequence encoding this CDR3. This sequence joins TRBV3-1 (or the pseudogene TRBV3-2) and TRBJ1-1; the match to TRBD1 covers 9 bases. Unmatched junction bases numbered 2, after V lost 4 bases and J lost 2 bases. Germline assignment: CDR1 LGHDT and CDR2 YNNKEL (reference sequence). The CDR3 has 14 amino acids. CDR3: CASSRGQGNTEAFF. For the CDR3, the DNA is TGTGCCAGCAGCCGGGGACAGGGAAACACTGAAGCTTTCTTT.

This clone was seen only a few times. The rearrangement uses TRBV19 and TRBJ1-6, with 12 bases lining up with TRBD1. V dropped 5 bases and J dropped 11; count of bases not matched to a gene: 7. CDR1 LNHDA and CDR2 SQIVND come from the germline V gene (reference sequence). The CDR3 has 15 amino acids. CDR3 DNA: TGTGCCAGTAGTCAATCGGGGACAGGGGGCCCACCCCTCCACTTT. It translates to CASSQSGTGGPPLHF.

This chain links TRBV5-1 with TRBJ2-5; the D gene is possibly TRBD2 (6 bases). V dropped 1 base and J dropped 7 bases, with 11 bases sitting between them. The CDR3 runs to 13 residues. Germline V gene lookup returns CDR1 SGHRS and CDR2 YFSETQ. The CDR3 nucleotides are TGCGCCAGCAGCTTGACTGACGGGGGGACCCAGTACTTC. Translating it yields CASSLTDGGTQYF.

This clone showed up just once. The chain employs TRBV12-2 and TRBJ1-3. TRBV12-2 is shown as a pseudogene. The CDR3 runs 16 residues. The CDR3 loop reads CASRLVLFSSGNTIYF. In DNA, the CDR3 is TGTGCAAGTCGCTTAGTGTTGTTTAGCTCTGGAAACACCATATATTTT.

The genes are TRBV5-1 and TRBJ2-5; perhaps TRBD2 as D (5 bases). V was trimmed by 6 bases and J by 5 bases, leaving 14 bases between them. The CDR3 length is 13 residues. Per germline, CDR1 SGHRS and CDR2 YFSETQ. The CDR3, as DNA: TGCGCCAGCAAAATTAGCGAGGCGGAGACCCAGTACTTC. It is translated as CASKISEAETQYF.